The 23 T cell receptor beta chains presented below share a single source sample, sequenced in a study of neoadjuvant anti-PD-1 for oral cavity cancer. Generated by immunoSEQ multiplex PCR, the TCRdb table keeps only in-frame clones and is missing some. The data hold about 24,000 clones, with roughly a quarter observed a single time. The time point: after neoadjuvant nivolumab, at surgical resection. The sequencing here drew on tumor tissue, taken after nivolumab (anti-PD-1) treatment. The receptors were gathered from a person aged 40 to 85 with oral cavity squamous cell carcinoma.

This CDR3 reads CASSPYSTDTQYF. The CDR3 nucleotides are TGTGCCAGCAGTCCATACAGCACAGATACGCAGTATTTT. The chain joins TRBV6-6 to TRBJ2-3; no clear D gene. The CDR3 has 13 amino acids. Germline loops: CDR1 MNHNY, CDR2 SVGAGI (reference sequence). Trimming pared 5 bases from V and 0 bases from J, leaving 6 bases between.

The chain links TRBV5-1 to TRBJ1-1; D ambiguous. Germline V CDR1 and CDR2: SGHRS, YFSETQ. The CDR3 is 11 residues long. V lost 5 bases, J lost 4 bases, and 6 bases lay in between. Here the CDR3 reads CASSAVTEAFF. In nucleotides, the CDR3 is TGCGCCAGCAGTGCTGTCACTGAAGCTTTCTTT.

This chain links TRBV5-1 with TRBJ2-6, with D uncertain. V was clipped by 4 bases and J by 4 bases, with 15 bases between them. In germline, CDR1 is SGHRS, CDR2 YFSETQ. The CDR3 spans 16 residues. This chain's CDR3 is CASSPWIDLGANVLTF. CDR3 sequence (DNA): TGCGCCAGCAGCCCCTGGATCGACCTAGGGGCCAACGTCCTGACTTTC.

This clone was observed a few times. The chain links TRBV28 to TRBJ1-2; 8 positions match TRBD1. Germline CDR1 reads MDHEN; CDR2 reads SYDVKM. The junction had 3 bases not matched to a gene; V was cut back by 4 bases and J by 5 bases. This CDR3 has 13 residues. The CDR3 sequence: CASSSTGEYGYTF. CDR3 DNA: TGTGCCAGCAGTTCGACAGGGGAATATGGCTACACCTTC.

The chain couples TRBV30 to TRBJ2-3; no clear D. CDR3 length: 15 amino acids. Germline CDR1 is GTSNPN and CDR2 is SVGIG (reference sequence). Trimming took off 2 bases at V and 1 base at J, with 13 bases between the two ends. The CDR3 here is CAWSLGVGGTDTQYF. For the CDR3, the DNA is TGTGCCTGGAGTCTGGGCGTTGGTGGCACAGATACGCAGTATTTT.

There are a few counts of this clone. This rearrangement joins TRBV6-1 to TRBJ1-2, with 11 bases fitting TRBD1. Germline lookup yields CDR1 MNHNS and CDR2 SASEGT. There are 15 residues in the CDR3. Unmatched junction bases numbered 6, after V lost 5 bases and J lost 4 bases. This CDR3 reads CASSPGQGALYGYTF. CDR3 coding DNA: TGTGCCAGCAGTCCAGGACAGGGGGCTCTCTATGGCTACACCTTC.

This clone was detected a few times. The rearrangement links TRBV5-4 to TRBJ1-1; 8 bases fit TRBD1. The germline CDR1 and CDR2 sequences are SGHNT and YYREEE (reference sequence). V shed 3 bases and J 4 bases; nucleotides not matched to a gene: 5. The CDR3 spans 14 residues. The CDR3 is CASSYDRGTTEAFF. The CDR3, as DNA: TGTGCCAGCAGCTATGACAGGGGAACCACTGAAGCTTTCTTT.

This clone has only a few counts. This chain joins TRBV30 and TRBJ1-5, with a possible D match to TRBD1 (5 bases). CDR1 and CDR2 from the germline V gene are GTSNPN and SVGIG (reference sequence). Trimming took 0 bases from V and 6 from J, leaving 12 bases between them. The CDR3 is 14 residues long. This chain's CDR3 is CAWSVPGWAQPQHF. The CDR3 nucleotides read TGTGCCTGGAGTGTACCAGGGTGGGCTCAGCCCCAGCATTTT. Looking up the rest from reference TRBV30 and TRBJ1-5 gives the full variable domain: SQTIHQWPATLVQPVGSPLSLECTVEGTSNPNLYWYRQAAGRGLQLLFYSVGIGQISSEVPQNLSASRPQDRQFILSSKKLLLSDSGFYLCAWSVPGWAQPQHFGDGTRLSIL.

This clone was seen more than once but under ten times. The genes are TRBV7-9 and TRBJ2-7, with D perhaps TRBD1 (6 bases). The CDR3 has 15 amino acids. Deletions cut 1 base from V and 4 bases from J, with 14 bases between. Germline V gene lookup returns CDR1 SEHNR and CDR2 FQNEAQ (reference sequence). CDR3 sequence: CASSLESQGWYEQYF. CDR3 sequence (DNA): TGTGCCAGCAGCTTAGAATCGCAGGGGTGGTACGAGCAGTACTTC.

The gene calls are TRBV7-6 and TRBJ2-7; 13 nucleotides agree with TRBD2. The tail of the sequence fits TRBJ2-5 better, so the J call may be wrong. CDR1 is SGHVS and CDR2 is FNYEAQ in the germline V gene. This CDR3 contains 20 residues. This CDR3 reads CASSSYPGTSGAAVQETQYF. The CDR3 DNA reads TGTGCCAGCAGCTCGTACCCCGGGACTAGCGGGGCAGCGGTACAAGAGACCCAGTACTTC.

There are many counts of this clone. The gene calls are TRBV6-6 and TRBJ1-3; a possible D gene is TRBD1 (6 bases). Trimming cost V 5 bases and J 0 bases, with 14 bases left between them. Per germline, CDR1 MNHNY and CDR2 SVGAGI (reference sequence). CDR3 size: 16 residues. CDR3 residues: CASSLTQGSSGNTIYF. In DNA form, the CDR3 reads TGTGCCAGCAGTCTCACTCAGGGGAGCTCTGGAAACACCATATATTTT.

This clone turned up a few times. V usage is TRBV4-2 and J usage is TRBJ2-1; 13 bases align to TRBD2. CDR1 and CDR2 (germline): LGHNA, YNFKEQ. The CDR3 spans 17 residues. J was trimmed by 0 bases and V by 1 base; bases with no gene match: 0. The CDR3 reads CASSQGLAGGSYNEQFF. DNA for the CDR3: TGTGCCAGCAGCCAAGGACTAGCGGGGGGCTCCTACAATGAGCAGTTCTTC.

This clone was seen more than once but under ten times. One end of the junction fails to match germline, which may point to a read error. V gene TRBV4-2 combines with J gene TRBJ2-1, with TRBD1 matching over 10 bases. Germline V lookup: CDR1 LGHNA, CDR2 YNFKEQ. This CDR3 region has 15 residues. The DNA of the CDR3 is TGTGCCAGCAGCCAAGAGGGGTCCGGGACAGGGGAGCGGTTCTTC. It specifies CASSQEGSGTGERFF.

V and J are TRBV5-1 and TRBJ1-1, with D possibly being TRBD1 (5 bases). CDR1 is SGHRS, CDR2 YFSETQ, per germline. The CDR3 extends over 13 amino acids. V gave up 2 bases and J gave up 6 bases, with 11 bases separating them. CDR3 amino acids: CASSFGGGPEAFF. The DNA of the CDR3 is TGCGCCAGCAGCTTTGGGGGAGGTCCTGAAGCTTTCTTT. The entire variable domain, with the rest obtained from reference TRBV5-1 and TRBJ1-1, is as follows: KAGVTQTPRYLIKTRGQQVTLSCSPISGHRSVSWYQQTPGQGLQFLFEYFSETQRNKGNFPGRFSGRQFSNSRSEMNVSTLELGDSALYLCASSFGGGPEAFFGQGTRLTVV.

This clone was found many times. The chain has TRBV5-4 and TRBJ2-3; D gene uncertain. V lost 4 bases and J lost 0, with 9 bases in between. The CDR3 has 14 residues. Germline CDR1 reads SGHNT; CDR2 reads YYREEE (reference sequence). CDR3 DNA sequence: TGTGCCAGCAGCGATCGGTCGAGCACAGATACGCAGTATTTT. This translates into CASSDRSSTDTQYF.

On this clone itself: A read error is the likely source, as a far larger clone sits one nucleotide away. This rearrangement joins TRBV5-1 to TRBJ2-7, with 8 bases lining up with TRBD1. This CDR3 has 15 residues. Germline CDR1 reads SGHRS; CDR2 reads YFSETQ. V lost 4 bases to trimming and J lost 6 bases; unmatched junction nucleotides: 12. CDR3 residues: CASSPRQGAYSEQYF. CDR3 DNA sequence: TGCGCCAGCAGCCCCAGGCAGGGGGCGTACTCCGAGCAGTACTTC.

This clone appeared a few times. The chain couples TRBV7-2 to TRBJ1-2; D is unclear. Germline values: CDR1 SGHTA, CDR2 FQGNSA. Deletions cut 0 bases from V and 5 bases from J, with 13 bases between. The CDR3 runs to 15 residues. CDR3 sequence: CASSLAVWERYGYTF. The CDR3 coding sequence is TGTGCCAGCAGCTTAGCGGTCTGGGAGAGGTATGGCTACACCTTC.

CDR3 sequence reads: CASSEGQGTEAFF. The CDR3 DNA follows: TGTGCCAGCAGTGAGGGCCAGGGAACTGAAGCTTTCTTT. The rearrangement joins TRBV6-4 to TRBJ1-1, with D possibly being TRBD1 (5 bases). Trimming took 3 bases from V and 5 from J, leaving 10 bases between them. This CDR3 contains 13 residues. The V gene's germline CDR1 is MRHNA and CDR2 SNTAGT.

In its sample, this clone was seen a few times. The rearrangement joins TRBV7-7 to TRBJ2-5; 9 nucleotides agree with TRBD1. This CDR3 is 15 amino acids long. Germline CDR1 is SSHAT and CDR2 is FNYEAQ (reference sequence). Trimming at V came to 5 bases and at J to 5 bases, leaving 9 bases not matched to a gene. CDR3 residues: CASSPPATGGETQYF. In DNA, the CDR3 is TGTGCCAGCAGCCCTCCCGCGACAGGGGGGGAGACCCAGTACTTC.

The CDR3 region is CASSQEYGRRSIEQFF. The CDR3 region has the DNA TGCGCCAGCAGCCAAGAGTACGGACGCCGTAGTATTGAGCAGTTCTTC. The chain links TRBV4-1 to TRBJ2-1; no definite D call. There are 16 residues in the CDR3. Trimming stripped 0 bases from V and 9 bases from J, with 18 bases between. Germline V gene lookup returns CDR1 MGHRA and CDR2 YSYEKL.

A few counts support this clone. The chain links TRBV5-1 to TRBJ1-1; D is uncertain. Trimming took 0 bases from V and 5 from J, leaving 11 bases between them. This CDR3 region has 14 residues. Germline CDR1 SGHRS, CDR2 YFSETQ. The CDR3 DNA is TGCGCCAGCAGCTTGGACGGGGTGTGGACTGAAGCTTTCTTT. It yields the protein CASSLDGVWTEAFF.

This clone was observed once. CDR3 residues: CASSIWQNQPQHF. CDR3 sequence (DNA): TGTGCCAGTAGTATCTGGCAAAATCAGCCCCAGCATTTT. This rearrangement joins TRBV19 to TRBJ1-5; unclear D gene. Looked up from germline, CDR1 is LNHDA and CDR2 is SQIVND (reference sequence). The length of the CDR3 is 13 residues. Trimming cost V 3 bases and J 4 bases, with 7 bases left between them.

The chain has TRBV7-3 and TRBJ2-7; no definite D call. The CDR3 spans 13 residues. Germline CDR1 SGHTA, CDR2 FQGTGA. V was cut by 3 bases and J by 0 bases, with 6 bases left in between. CDR3 loop: CASSLRGSYEQYF. For the CDR3, the DNA is TGTGCCAGCAGCTTGCGCGGCTCCTACGAGCAGTACTTC.